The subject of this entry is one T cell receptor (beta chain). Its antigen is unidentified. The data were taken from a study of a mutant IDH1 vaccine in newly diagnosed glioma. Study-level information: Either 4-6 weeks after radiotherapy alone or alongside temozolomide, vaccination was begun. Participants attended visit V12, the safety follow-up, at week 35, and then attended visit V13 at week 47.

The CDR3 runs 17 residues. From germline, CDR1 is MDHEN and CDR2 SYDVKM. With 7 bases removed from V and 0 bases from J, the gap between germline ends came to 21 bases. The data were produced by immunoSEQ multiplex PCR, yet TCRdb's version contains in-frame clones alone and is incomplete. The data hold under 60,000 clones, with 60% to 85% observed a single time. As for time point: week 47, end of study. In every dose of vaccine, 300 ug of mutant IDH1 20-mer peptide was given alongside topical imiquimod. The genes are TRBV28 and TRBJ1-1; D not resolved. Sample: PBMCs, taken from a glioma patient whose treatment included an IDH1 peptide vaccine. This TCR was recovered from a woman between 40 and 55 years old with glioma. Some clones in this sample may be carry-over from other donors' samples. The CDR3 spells CASTLFPDGPLNTEAFF. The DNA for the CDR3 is TGTGCCAGCACCCTTTTCCCGGATGGTCCCCTGAACACTGAAGCTTTCTTT.